This entry concerns a single T cell receptor beta chain. The data are from a study of regulatory T cells in long-lasting Graves disease. Construction of TCR beta libraries relied on iRepertoire HTBI primers and on Arm-PCR targeting CDR3 regions. TCRdb re-derived calls from the multiplex PCR reads in MiXCR, one entry per CDR3 protein. The table has roughly 350,000 distinct CDR3 sequences, 15% to 20% seen once. As for time point: newly diagnosed GD, antithyroid drugs for less than 3 months. The TCR library used RNA extracted from PBMCs. The length of the CDR3 is 17 residues. The trim removed 5 bases at V and 2 bases at J, leaving 9 bases unmatched. The germline V gene has CDR1 LNHDA and CDR2 SQIVND (reference sequence). These same records also appear under a second study, on T cells in Graves' hyperthyroidism and ophthalmopathy. This second report adds: Hyperthyroidism of Graves' type that showed no ophthalmopathy progression within 18 months was stable. In making diagnoses, clinical symptoms, serum thyroxine and TRAb, thyroid ultrasound and orbital computed tomography were all used. HTBI primers were used for first-round RT-PCR of the TCR CDR3. Researchers report that a 13 V-J model separated ophthalmopathy from stable hyperthyroidism.

The material was peripheral blood mononuclear cells (PBMCs), obtained at new diagnosis, from a patient treated with antithyroid drugs. The clonotype comes from a woman younger than 35 with Graves disease. This rearrangement joins TRBV19 to TRBJ2-7; 13 bases agree with TRBD2. Written as DNA, the CDR3 is TGTGCCAGTAGTCCTGGGACTAGCGGGACCTCGACCTACGAGCAGTACTTC. Translated, it gives CASSPGTSGTSTYEQYF.